This TCR beta chain appears in the sequencing data of a study of naive and memory T cell subsets. Study-level points and caveats: A few larger clonotypes appeared in naive repertoires, especially CD8, possibly memory cells re-expressing CD45RA. Diversity fell and Gini index rose from naive through CM, EM, EMRA. Naive and memory subsets had different power law exponents for TCR abundance.

The CDR3 covers 17 residues. CDR1 LNHNV and CDR2 YYDKDF come from the germline V gene (reference sequence). V shed 0 bases and J shed 3 bases, with 14 bases lying between them. Four subsets defined by CD45RA and CD27 were sorted after CD3, CD4, CD8 and live/dead staining. A remark on this clonotype: Antigen unknown.

The beta constant-region primer was an equimolar mix of two oligonucleotides covering TRBC1 and TRBC2. Four rounds of PCR amplified the ligated cDNA using nested alpha and beta constant-region primers plus SP2. The cDNA 3' end received a ligated single-stranded oligonucleotide carrying the SP2 primer and a 12-nucleotide UMI. TCRdb recomputed calls from the UMI-ligation and nested PCR reads with MiXCR, one row per CDR3 protein. This table holds tens of thousands of distinct CDR3 sequences, roughly 10% found once. This clonotype was obtained from a human donor in good health. The sample taken for sequencing was naive CD4+ T cells from blood. This sequence joins TRBV15 and TRBJ1-4, with a tentative D call TRBD1 (6 bases). CDR3 DNA: TGTGCCACCAGCAGAGAGTCAAGGGGGGCGGCTAATGAAAAACTGTTTTTT. It translates to CATSRESRGAANEKLFF.